The clone carrying this TCR beta chain was found a few times. The CDR3 spans 18 residues. Germline-derived CDR1 and CDR2 are LNHDA and SQIVND (reference sequence). The V gene lost 6 bases and the J gene lost 0 bases, with 21 bases spanning the gap. The method was immunoSEQ multiplex PCR; TCRdb's version includes in-frame clones alone and lacks a portion of them. Of about 540,000 clones in the sample, 70% to 80% were seen once. The sample is drawn from a study of shared T cell receptors in the human thymus. This sample was shared with a second study, whose subject was human thymus T cells. That paper adds: The donor group consisted of healthy Finnish infants who were having corrective surgery for congenital heart defects. Resected material from corrective heart surgery provided the thymus tissue analysed. Seemingly biased V and J gene usage marked thymic and blood repertoires.

Sequenced material: thymocytes. The sequence was collected from a boy in the first two years of life with a congenital heart defect. The chain recombines TRBV19 with TRBJ1-5, with a weak D call TRBD1 (5 bases). The CDR3, as DNA: TGTGCCAGTAGATCATCCAGGGTCGAAAATTATAGCAATCAGCCCCAGCATTTT. Translating gives CASRSSRVENYSNQPQHF.